These 5 T cell receptor beta chains were all obtained from the same sample, sequenced in a study of T-cell reconstitution after alpha-beta-depleted transplantation in children. Unique molecular identifiers featured in how the TCRbeta library was prepared. MiXCR, applied by TCRdb to the PCR reads, yields one record per CDR3 protein. This sample has about 400,000 distinct CDR3 sequences, with 15% to 20% found just once. This specimen was PBMCs, mostly from graft donor cells, taken 360 days after TCRalphabeta/CD19-depleted stem cell transplant. The source of these receptors is a boy less than two years old who had a stem cell transplant for Wiskott-Aldrich syndrome, so the T cells may come from the graft donor.

This sequence joins TRBV3-1 and TRBJ2-7; D is undetermined. V was cut by 0 bases and J by 5 bases, with 5 bases left in between. Germline-derived CDR1 and CDR2 are LGHDT and YNNKEL (reference sequence). This CDR3 spans 12 amino acids. The CDR3 nucleotides read TGTGCCAGCAGCCAAGATAGTAACGAGCAGTACTTC. Translated: CASSQDSNEQYF.

The chain recombines TRBV7-9 with TRBJ2-1; D ambiguous. V lost 5 bases and J lost 13, with 18 bases in between. Looked up from germline, CDR1 is SEHNR and CDR2 is FQNEAQ (reference sequence). The CDR3 consists of 13 residues. The CDR3 coding sequence is TGTGCCAGCAGCCCCGACGGCGCCAATGCTCAGTTCTTC. Translating gives CASSPDGANAQFF.

This clonotype has at least ten counts. The chain recombines TRBV7-2 with TRBJ1-2; no reliable D call. The CDR3 is 13 amino acids. V lost 3 bases to trimming and J lost 0 bases, with 5 bases between them. Germline V gene data show CDR1 as SGHTA and CDR2 as FQGNSA. This CDR3 reads CASSLKANYGYTF. CDR3 sequence (DNA): TGTGCCAGCAGCTTGAAAGCTAACTATGGCTACACCTTC.

This clonotype was detected a few times. This chain connects TRBV5-5 to TRBJ1-5; D is ambiguous. The CDR3 spans 16 residues. The germline CDR1 and CDR2 sequences are SGHKS and YYEKEE (reference sequence). V lost 6 bases to trimming and J lost 0 bases, with 16 bases between them. CDR3: CASKKGSTNSNQPQHF. In nucleotides, the CDR3 is TGTGCCAGCAAAAAGGGCTCAACCAATAGCAATCAGCCCCAGCATTTT.

This clonotype has more than one count but fewer than ten. The J gene is TRBJ2-7, the V gene TRBV25-1, with D possibly matching TRBD1 (5 bases). The CDR3 length is 13 residues. With 10 bases removed from V and 0 bases from J, the gap between germline ends came to 13 bases. From germline, CDR1 is MGHDK and CDR2 SYGVNS. CDR3 sequence: CAIQGVGSYEQYF. CDR3 DNA: TGTGCCATCCAGGGTGTGGGCTCCTACGAGCAGTACTTC.